The 22 T cell receptor beta chains listed next were all sequenced from one sample in a study of T cells in Graves' hyperthyroidism and ophthalmopathy. TCR beta CDR3 regions were amplified from RNA transcripts. The HTBI primer set drove a first-round RT-PCR of the TCR CDR3. TCRdb itself ran the multiplex PCR reads through MiXCR, one entry per CDR3 protein. The sample shows 400,000 to 450,000 distinct CDR3 sequences, roughly 15% of them seen only once. The sequenced material came from blood. The receptors come from a man aged 18 to 30 with Graves' ophthalmopathy.

This clonotype was counted at least ten times. V usage is TRBV7-6 and J usage is TRBJ2-3, with D unresolved. The CDR3 consists of 15 residues. The V and J ends lost 0 bases and 2 bases respectively, with 9 bases between them. Looked up from germline, CDR1 is SGHVS and CDR2 is FNYEAQ. The CDR3 nucleotides read TGTGCCAGCAGCTTAGCGGTTTCAGCCACAGATACGCAGTATTTT. Translation: CASSLAVSATDTQYF.

This clonotype was found a few times. J is TRBJ2-5 and V is TRBV5-1; D not resolved. The CDR3 runs to 14 residues. Trimming took 0 bases from V and 1 from J, leaving 7 bases between them. The germline V gene has CDR1 SGHRS and CDR2 YFSETQ. The CDR3 DNA follows: TGCGCCAGCAGCTTGGCGCCAATCCAAGAGACCCAGTACTTC. This codes for CASSLAPIQETQYF.

This clonotype was recorded a few times. The chain links TRBV25-1 to TRBJ2-7; D is undetermined. The CDR3 length is 12 residues. Germline V gene lookup returns CDR1 MGHDK and CDR2 SYGVNS. The germline V and J ends were trimmed by 4 bases and 5 bases, with 9 bases remaining between them. The CDR3 nucleotides read TGTGCCAGCAGTGTGCGCTTCGACGAGCAGTACTTC. Translated, it gives CASSVRFDEQYF.

The rearrangement joins TRBV18 to TRBJ2-2; D not certain. Germline lookup yields CDR1 KGHSH and CDR2 LQKENI. The ends were cut back, 2 bases at V and 0 bases at J, with 13 bases in the middle. The CDR3 length is 17 residues. The CDR3 reads CASSPITPVANTGELFF. The CDR3 coding sequence is TGTGCCAGCTCACCAATAACACCTGTTGCGAACACCGGGGAGCTGTTTTTT.

This clonotype has a count of ten or more. CDR3 residues: CATQRQGSENEQFF. Written as DNA, the CDR3 is TGTGCCACACAAAGACAGGGGTCTGAAAATGAGCAGTTCTTC. The chain recombines TRBV24-1 with TRBJ2-1; 8 bases line up with TRBD1. In germline, CDR1 is KGHDR, CDR2 SFDVKD. This CDR3 spans 14 amino acids. The J segment lost 7 bases and the V segment lost 10 bases, leaving 11 bases of the junction unmatched.

The J gene is TRBJ1-5, the V gene TRBV4-1, with a possible D match to TRBD1 (6 bases). The CDR3 consists of 17 residues. From germline, CDR1 is MGHRA and CDR2 YSYEKL. Trimming took off 4 bases at V and 1 base at J, with 17 bases between the two ends. The CDR3 loop reads CASSLQTGRLSNQPQHF. CDR3 coding DNA: TGCGCCAGCAGCCTTCAGACAGGAAGGTTAAGCAATCAGCCCCAGCATTTT.

This chain connects TRBV7-8 to TRBJ1-5; D perhaps matches TRBD1 (5 bases). The CDR3 sequence is 17 residues long. Germline V lookup: CDR1 SGHVS, CDR2 FQNEAQ. Trimming removed 4 bases from V and 7 bases from J, with 23 bases in between. This CDR3 reads CASSSYYTGTLKQPQHF. The DNA of the CDR3 is TGTGCCAGCAGCTCCTACTATACCGGGACTTTAAAGCAGCCCCAGCATTTT. Drawing the rest from reference TRBV7-8 and TRBJ1-5, the complete variable domain is GAGVSQSPRYKVAKRGQDVALRCDPISGHVSLFWYQQALGQGPEFLTYFQNEAQLDKSGLPSDRFFAERPEGSVSTLKIQRTQQEDSAVYLCASSSYYTGTLKQPQHFGDGTRLSIL.

This clonotype was counted ten times or more. The rearrangement links TRBV3-1 to TRBJ1-1, with D possibly TRBD1 on 6 matching bases. Germline V lookup: CDR1 LGHDT, CDR2 YNNKEL (reference sequence). This CDR3 comprises 17 residues. Between the trimmed V and J ends, which lost 0 bases and 0 bases, there was a span of 14 bases. The CDR3: CASSQEPRRGLNTEAFF. DNA of the CDR3: TGTGCCAGCAGCCAAGAGCCGAGAAGGGGGTTGAACACTGAAGCTTTCTTT.

Points on this clonotype: A much larger clone differs from this one at a single base, so this may be a read error. The V gene is TRBV2, the J gene TRBJ2-1; no reliable D call. This CDR3 contains 14 residues. V lost 5 bases and J lost 6, with 14 bases in between. The germline CDR1 and CDR2 sequences are SNHLY and FYNNEI. The CDR3 DNA is TGTGCCAGCAGTCGAATAGCAGAGGCCAATGAGCAGTTCTTC. This codes for CASSRIAEANEQFF.

At least ten counts were recorded for this clonotype. This sequence joins TRBV20-1 and TRBJ1-1; D is unclear. The germline gives CDR1 DFQATT, CDR2 SNEGSKA (reference sequence). V dropped 1 base and J dropped 4 bases, with 7 bases sitting between them. The CDR3 runs 12 residues. The CDR3, as DNA: TGCAGTGCTAGAGTTTCCAGCACTGAAGCTTTCTTT. Translating it yields CSARVSSTEAFF.

This clonotype has at least ten counts. The CDR3 sequence: CASSAGTSGIWNIQYF. CDR3 DNA: TGTGCCAGCAGTGCCGGGACTAGCGGGATTTGGAACATTCAGTACTTC. This chain links TRBV12-3 or TRBV12-4 with TRBJ2-4, with TRBD2 matching over 13 bases. The V and J ends lost 5 bases and 7 bases, in that order; junction bases with no gene match: 8. The CDR3 spans 16 residues.

Regarding this clonotype: This may arise from a read error, as a much more abundant clone is one base away. The chain joins TRBV30 to TRBJ1-5; D unclear. Trimming took 2 bases from V and 2 from J, leaving 10 bases between them. CDR1 and CDR2 from the germline V gene are GTSNPN and SVGIG (reference sequence). The CDR3 loop spans 14 amino acids. The CDR3 sequence is CAWSREVGNQPQHF. In DNA, the CDR3 is TGTGCCTGGAGTCGAGAGGTGGGCAATCAGCCCCAGCATTTT.

This clonotype occurred many times. The chain combines TRBV28 with TRBJ1-4, with D perhaps matching TRBD1 (6 bases). Trimming cost V 2 bases and J 8 bases, with 9 bases left between them. This CDR3 region has 13 residues. CDR1 is MDHEN and CDR2 is SYDVKM in the germline V gene. The CDR3 loop reads CASSLAGEEKLFF. For the CDR3, the DNA is TGTGCCAGCAGTTTAGCAGGGGAAGAAAAACTGTTTTTT.

This clonotype occurred many times. The V call is TRBV5-1, the J call TRBJ1-1, with D uncertain. Per the germline V gene, CDR1 is SGHRS and CDR2 is YFSETQ. There are 15 residues in the CDR3. Trimming took off 0 bases at V and 1 base at J, with 10 bases between the two ends. CDR3 coding DNA: TGCGCCAGCAGCTTGGAAACCCGGGAGAACACTGAAGCTTTCTTT. Translating it yields CASSLETRENTEAFF.

This clonotype occurred many times. The chain has TRBV3-1 and TRBJ2-5, with 7 bases identical to TRBD2. Germline V gives CDR1 LGHDT, CDR2 YNNKEL (reference sequence). CDR3 length: 14 amino acids. The V gene end was trimmed by 9 bases and the J gene end by 5 bases; junction bases not matched to a gene: 12. CDR3 region: CASIDSGGMETQYF. In DNA, the CDR3 is TGTGCCAGTATCGATTCGGGAGGAATGGAGACCCAGTACTTC.

About this clonotype: A much larger clone differs by one base, so this may be a read error. The rearrangement links TRBV9 to TRBJ2-7; possible D gene TRBD1, 6 bases. The germline V gene encodes CDR1 SGDLS and CDR2 YYNGEE. The CDR3 is 14 amino acids. V lost 0 bases and J 2 bases, leaving 9 bases between the germline ends. The CDR3 region is CASSVAPGAYEQYF. CDR3 nucleotide sequence: TGTGCCAGCAGCGTAGCGCCAGGGGCCTACGAGCAGTACTTC.

This clonotype was recorded at least ten times. The chain carries TRBV27 and TRBJ2-1, with D perhaps TRBD1 or TRBD2 (6 bases each). This CDR3 comprises 17 residues. Germline-derived CDR1 and CDR2 are MNHEY and SMNVEV (reference sequence). V was clipped by 4 bases and J by 1 base, with 17 bases between them. CDR3 in DNA: TGTGCCAGCAGTTCACAACTTCAGGGGAGGTCCTACAATGAGCAGTTCTTC. Protein product: CASSSQLQGRSYNEQFF.

This clonotype was picked up many times. V is TRBV29-1 and J is TRBJ2-3, with D uncertain. Trimming took 7 bases from V and 4 from J, leaving 12 bases between them. The germline gives CDR1 SQVTM, CDR2 ANQGSEA. The CDR3 covers 12 residues. Here the CDR3 reads CSATTAADTQYF. CDR3 nucleotides: TGCAGCGCCACGACTGCGGCAGATACGCAGTATTTT.

Here the CDR3 reads CASSIKGVRSYEQYF. The CDR3 nucleotides read TGTGCCAGCAGTATCAAAGGGGTTCGATCCTACGAGCAGTACTTC. The chain joins TRBV27 to TRBJ2-7; a possible D gene is TRBD1 (5 bases). The CDR3 totals 15 residues. V was shortened by 5 bases and J by 1 base, with 15 bases between the two germline ends. Per germline, CDR1 MNHEY and CDR2 SMNVEV (reference sequence).

This clonotype occurred many times. The V gene is TRBV11-3, the J gene TRBJ2-3; D uncertain. Germline loops: CDR1 SGHNT, CDR2 YENEEA. The CDR3 consists of 14 residues. V lost 2 bases, J lost 3 bases, and 9 bases lay in between. The DNA of the CDR3 is TGTGCCAGCAGCTTACCTTACAATACAGATACGCAGTATTTT. It codes for CASSLPYNTDTQYF.

This clonotype was observed a single time. The CDR3 protein is CASSPSAGHGYTF. The CDR3 DNA follows: TGCGCCAGCAGCCCCTCCGCGGGGCATGGCTACACCTTC. The rearrangement uses TRBV5-1 and TRBJ1-2; weak D call: TRBD1 (5 bases). Deletions cut 4 bases from V and 6 bases from J, with 13 bases between. CDR1 and CDR2 from the germline V gene are SGHRS and YFSETQ. The CDR3 runs to 13 residues.

This clonotype was observed at least ten times. The chain uses TRBV3-1 and TRBJ1-1, with TRBD1 matching over 7 bases. This CDR3 region has 15 residues. Trimming at V came to 1 base and at J to 1 base, leaving 3 bases not matched to a gene. Germline CDR1 LGHDT, CDR2 YNNKEL (reference sequence). The CDR3 coding sequence is TGTGCCAGCAGCCAAGTGAGGACAGGGAACACTGAAGCTTTCTTT. Amino acids: CASSQVRTGNTEAFF.